The clone carrying this TCR beta chain occurred many times. Its antigen is unknown. This sample was taken from a study of T cells in Graves' hyperthyroidism and ophthalmopathy. The V end lost 3 bases, the J end lost 3 bases, and 5 bases lay between the germline ends. The CDR3 spans 13 residues. Study-wide points: Researchers found most expanded thyroid clonotypes above 0.001 in blood as well.

Regions amplified from RNA transcripts were the TCR beta CDR3 regions. Using the HTBI primer set, a first-round RT-PCR was run on the TCR CDR3. In TCRdb, the multiplex PCR reads were re-called with MiXCR into one record per CDR3 protein. The sample records hundreds of thousands of distinct CDR3 sequences, roughly 14% being singletons. The sequence derives from a man in his late teens or twenties with Graves' ophthalmopathy. The chain employs TRBV12-3 or TRBV12-4 and TRBJ2-2; no definite D call. Sequencing was done on a sample of blood. The CDR3 DNA reads TGTGCCAGCAGTTTTGGGGACACCGGGGAGCTGTTTTTT. Translating it yields CASSFGDTGELFF.